This T cell receptor beta chain was captured by sequencing in a study of naive and memory T cell subsets. CDR3 length: 15 residues. Per the germline V gene, CDR1 is SGHAT and CDR2 is FQNNGV. V gave up 1 base and J gave up 0 bases, with 7 bases separating them. Both TRBC1 and TRBC2 were covered by a beta constant-region primer of two equimolar oligonucleotides. Nested alpha and beta constant-region primers with the SP2 primer drove four PCR rounds on ligated cDNA. TCRdb ran MiXCR on the UMI-ligation and nested PCR reads and lists one entry per CDR3 protein. The sample carries 85,000 to 130,000 distinct CDR3 sequences, about 15% recorded once. CMV status came from CD4+ T cell IFNgamma after overnight CMV lysate stimulation of fresh PBMCs. CD8 T cells were positively selected from what remained after CD4 positive selection. Four subsets defined by CD45RA and CD27 were sorted after CD3, CD4, CD8 and live/dead staining.

Study-level results: Possibly reflecting memory cells re-expressing CD45RA, a few larger clonotypes occurred in naive repertoires, especially CD8.

This clonotype turned up a few times. What it binds is unknown. V usage is TRBV11-2 and J usage is TRBJ2-4, with D uncertain. The source of this sequence is a human donor in good health. Sequencing was done on a sample of naive CD8+ T cells from blood. The CDR3 nucleotides are TGTGCCAGCAGCTTAGGTACCGGAGCCAAAAACATTCAGTACTTC. Translation: CASSLGTGAKNIQYF.